This TCR beta chain is drawn from a study of OX40 agonist ivuxolimab in advanced cancers. The CDR3 consists of 14 residues. From germline, CDR1 is SGHNT and CDR2 YENEEA. The germline V and J ends were trimmed by 2 bases and 9 bases, with 15 bases remaining between them. TCRdb's copy holds only in-frame clones and misses some; the assay was immunoSEQ multiplex PCR. Of around 77,000 clones in the sample, under 90% were seen once. This material consisted of CD4+ or CD8+ T cells sorted from blood, taken in a trial of the OX40 agonist ivuxolimab. The chain uses TRBV11-3 and TRBJ2-3, with D hard to call. The clonotype originates from an adult with an advanced solid tumor such as melanoma, head and neck, liver or kidney cancer. CDR3 DNA sequence: TGTGCCAGCAGCTTACCGGACCCTTCGGCGACGCAGTATTTT. Protein product: CASSLPDPSATQYF. The complete variable domain, with remaining parts taken from reference TRBV11-3 and TRBJ2-3, reads EAGVVQSPRYKIIEKKQPVAFWCNPISGHNTLYWYLQNLGQGPELLIRYENEEAVDDSQLPKDRFSAERLKGVDSTLKIQPAELGDSAVYLCASSLPDPSATQYFGPGTRLTVL.